These T cell receptor beta chains were read from a single sample in a study of technical replicates of blood from a handful of donors. The repertoire was sequenced with immunoSEQ multiplex PCR; TCRdb's copy has only in-frame clones and lacks some. The table records about 75,000 clones, about 91% of them present only once. Specimen: T cells isolated from PBMCs. The receptors were sampled from a human donor in good health. The CDR3 runs from the conserved cysteine through the conserved F or W. D genes are given only for firm matches. Clone size is shown for a subset of rows, as once, few, many or a class of expanded clone.

CDR3nt: TGTGCCAGCAGTCCGCAAGAGACCGGGGAGCTGTTTTTT
CDR3aa: CASSPQETGELFF
j_gene: TRBJ2-2
abundance: .
d_gene: .
v_gene: TRBV27

CDR3nt: TGTGCCTGGACCGGGGTAAGCTCCTACGAGCAGTACTTC
CDR3aa: CAWTGVSSYEQYF
j_gene: TRBJ2-7
abundance: .
d_gene: .
v_gene: TRBV30

CDR3nt: TGTGCCACCAGCAGAGATATGGGACAGGGAAGGAATGAGCAGTTCTTC
CDR3aa: CATSRDMGQGRNEQFF
j_gene: TRBJ2-1
abundance: .
d_gene: TRBD1
v_gene: TRBV15

CDR3nt: TGTGCCAGCAGCTTCGGGACAGACACCTACGAGCAGTACTTC
CDR3aa: CASSFGTDTYEQYF
j_gene: TRBJ2-7
abundance: few
d_gene: TRBD1
v_gene: TRBV7-9

CDR3nt: TGTGCCAGCAGTTTACTAGCGGGTAAGACAGATACGCAGTATTTT
CDR3aa: CASSLLAGKTDTQYF
j_gene: TRBJ2-3
abundance: .
d_gene: TRBD2
v_gene: TRBV5-6

CDR3nt: TGCAGCGTTGACAGGGATAACTACGAGCAGTACTTC
CDR3aa: CSVDRDNYEQYF
j_gene: TRBJ2-7
abundance: .
d_gene: .
v_gene: TRBV29-1

CDR3nt: TGTGCCACCAGCAGAGACAGGGAGGGAGGTCAGCCCCAGCATTTT
CDR3aa: CATSRDREGGQPQHF
j_gene: TRBJ1-5
abundance: .
d_gene: .
v_gene: TRBV15

CDR3nt: TGTGCCAGTAGTCTCATGGTCGGCGGTACAGGGCCAAACACCATATATTTT
CDR3aa: CASSLMVGGTGPNTIYF
j_gene: TRBJ1-3
abundance: .
d_gene: .
v_gene: TRBV19

CDR3nt: TGTGCCAGCAGCGTAGAATTAAGGGGTCTAGCGGAAAACAATGAGCAGTTCTTC
CDR3aa: CASSVELRGLAENNEQFF
j_gene: TRBJ2-1
abundance: once
d_gene: TRBD2
v_gene: TRBV9

CDR3nt: TGCAGCGTTGATCGGGGGGGCGGCTACACCTTC
CDR3aa: CSVDRGGGYTF
j_gene: TRBJ1-2
abundance: .
d_gene: .
v_gene: TRBV29-1

CDR3nt: TGTGCCAGCAGCGCCCAGAGGTTGAACACTGAAGCTTTCTTT
CDR3aa: CASSAQRLNTEAFF
j_gene: TRBJ1-1
abundance: few
d_gene: .
v_gene: TRBV9

CDR3nt: TGTGCCATCTCTGGACAGGACACCGGGGAGCTGTTTTTT
CDR3aa: CAISGQDTGELFF
j_gene: TRBJ2-2
abundance: .
d_gene: TRBD1
v_gene: TRBV10-3

CDR3nt: TGTGCCAGCAGCTTGGAGGGGCGAGAGACCCAGTACTTC
CDR3aa: CASSLEGRETQYF
j_gene: TRBJ2-5
abundance: .
d_gene: .
v_gene: TRBV5-4

CDR3nt: TGTGCCAGCAGCTTCACAGGGTTAACCCCATACGAGCAGTACTTC
CDR3aa: CASSFTGLTPYEQYF
j_gene: TRBJ2-7
abundance: once
d_gene: .
v_gene: TRBV7-2

CDR3nt: TGTGCCAGCAGTTCCCTACTTCGCGGTCTCACAGATACGCAGTATTTT
CDR3aa: CASSSLLRGLTDTQYF
j_gene: TRBJ2-3
abundance: .
d_gene: .
v_gene: TRBV28

CDR3nt: TGCGCCAGCAGCTTTCCAGAGCGGGAGTCCACAGATACGCAGTATTTT
CDR3aa: CASSFPERESTDTQYF
j_gene: TRBJ2-3
abundance: .
d_gene: TRBD2
v_gene: TRBV5-1

CDR3nt: TGTGCCAGCAATACCTGGACAGGGGGCGAGCAGTATTTT
CDR3aa: CASNTWTGGEQYF
j_gene: TRBJ2-3
abundance: .
d_gene: TRBD1
v_gene: TRBV5-4

CDR3nt: TGTGCCAGCAGCCCGACTAGCGCCTACGAGCAGTACTTC
CDR3aa: CASSPTSAYEQYF
j_gene: TRBJ2-7
abundance: .
d_gene: TRBD2
v_gene: TRBV7-9

CDR3nt: TGTGCCAGCAGTTTCCAACCGGCGGGACTCATTTTATACGAGCAGTACTTC
CDR3aa: CASSFQPAGLILYEQYF
j_gene: TRBJ2-7
abundance: .
d_gene: .
v_gene: TRBV27

CDR3nt: TGTGCCAGCAGCGTAGAGGTCGGGAGCAACGGGGAGCAGTACTTC
CDR3aa: CASSVEVGSNGEQYF
j_gene: TRBJ2-7
abundance: .
d_gene: .
v_gene: TRBV9

CDR3nt: TGTGCCATCAGTGAGTCTGCCAGACGGGACGAGCAGTACTTC
CDR3aa: CAISESARRDEQYF
j_gene: TRBJ2-7
abundance: .
d_gene: .
v_gene: TRBV10-3

CDR3nt: TGTGCCAGCAGCGTAGAAGAGGGCCTAATGGGGACCCAGTACTTC
CDR3aa: CASSVEEGLMGTQYF
j_gene: TRBJ2-5
abundance: .
d_gene: .
v_gene: TRBV9

CDR3nt: TGTGCCAGCACCCTTCATATCGACAACCGGGATCAGCAGTACTTC
CDR3aa: CASTLHIDNRDQQYF
j_gene: TRBJ2-7
abundance: .
d_gene: .
v_gene: TRBV28

CDR3nt: TGTGCCAGCAGTTTAGCAGGACAGGAAGGATGGGGCAATCAGCCCCAGCATTTT
CDR3aa: CASSLAGQEGWGNQPQHF
j_gene: TRBJ1-5
abundance: .
d_gene: TRBD1
v_gene: TRBV28

CDR3nt: TGTGCCAGCAGCTTACGGGACAGGGGGTTTTCCTACGAGCAGTACTTC
CDR3aa: CASSLRDRGFSYEQYF
j_gene: TRBJ2-7
abundance: .
d_gene: TRBD1
v_gene: TRBV11-3